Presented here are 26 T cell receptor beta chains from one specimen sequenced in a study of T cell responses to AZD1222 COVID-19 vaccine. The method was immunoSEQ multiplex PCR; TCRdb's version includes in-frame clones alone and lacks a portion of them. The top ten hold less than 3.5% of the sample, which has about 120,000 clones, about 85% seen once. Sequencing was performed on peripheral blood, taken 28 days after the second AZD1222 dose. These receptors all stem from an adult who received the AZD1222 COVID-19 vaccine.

The chain's CDR3 is CSGGGGDAVRGYTF. Here the CDR3 DNA reads TGCAGCGGTGGTGGGGGGGACGCGGTACGCGGCTACACCTTC. This rearrangement joins TRBV29-1 to TRBJ1-2, with D perhaps matching TRBD1 (5 bases). The V end was cut by 7 bases, the J end by 8 bases, with 23 bases between. The CDR3 has 14 residues. Germline-derived CDR1 and CDR2 are SQVTM and ANQGSEA. The full variable domain, its missing parts supplied by reference TRBV29-1 and TRBJ1-2, is SAVISQKPSRDICQRGTSLTIQCQVDSQVTMMFWYRQQPGQSLTLIATANQGSEATYESGFVIDKFPISRPNLTFSTLTVSNMSPEDSSIYLCSGGGGDAVRGYTFGSGTRLTVV.

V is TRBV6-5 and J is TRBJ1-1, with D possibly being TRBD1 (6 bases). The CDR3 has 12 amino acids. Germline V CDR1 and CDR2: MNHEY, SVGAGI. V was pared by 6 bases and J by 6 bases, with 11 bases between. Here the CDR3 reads CASRARQAEAFF. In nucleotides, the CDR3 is TGTGCCAGCAGGGCCAGACAGGCTGAAGCTTTCTTT.

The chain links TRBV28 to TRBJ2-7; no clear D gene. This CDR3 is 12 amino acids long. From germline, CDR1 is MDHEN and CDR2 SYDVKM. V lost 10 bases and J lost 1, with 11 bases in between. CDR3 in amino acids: CAISTSSYEQYF. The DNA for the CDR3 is TGTGCCATCTCGACATCTTCCTACGAGCAGTACTTC. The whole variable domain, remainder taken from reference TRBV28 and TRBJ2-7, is DVKVTQSSRYLVKRTGEKVFLECVQDMDHENMFWYRQDPGLGLRLIYFSYDVKMKEKGDIPEGYSVSREKKERFSLILESASTNQTSMYLCAISTSSYEQYFGPGTRLTVT.

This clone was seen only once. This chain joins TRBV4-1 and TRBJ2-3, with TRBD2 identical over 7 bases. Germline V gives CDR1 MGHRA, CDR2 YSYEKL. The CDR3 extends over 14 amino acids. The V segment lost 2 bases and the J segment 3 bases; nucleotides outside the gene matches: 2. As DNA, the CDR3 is TGCGCCAGCAGCCAACTAGCGGCTACAGATACGCAGTATTTT. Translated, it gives CASSQLAATDTQYF.

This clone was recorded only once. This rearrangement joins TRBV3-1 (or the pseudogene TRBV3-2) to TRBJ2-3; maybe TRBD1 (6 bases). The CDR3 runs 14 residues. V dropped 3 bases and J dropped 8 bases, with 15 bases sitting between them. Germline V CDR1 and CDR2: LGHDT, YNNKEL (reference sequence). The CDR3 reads CASSQWDQQGTQYF. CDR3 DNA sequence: TGTGCCAGCAGCCAGTGGGACCAACAGGGTACGCAGTATTTT.

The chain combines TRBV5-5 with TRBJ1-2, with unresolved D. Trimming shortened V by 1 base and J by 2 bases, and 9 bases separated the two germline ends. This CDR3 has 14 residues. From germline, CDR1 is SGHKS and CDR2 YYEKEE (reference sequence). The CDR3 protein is CASSLLGENYGYTF. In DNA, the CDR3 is TGTGCCAGCAGCTTGCTTGGCGAGAACTATGGCTACACCTTC.

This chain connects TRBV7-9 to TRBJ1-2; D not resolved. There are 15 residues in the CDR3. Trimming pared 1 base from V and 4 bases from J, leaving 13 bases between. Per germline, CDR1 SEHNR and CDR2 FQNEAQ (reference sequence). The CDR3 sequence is CASSLEGGSTYGYTF. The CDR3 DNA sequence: TGTGCCAGCAGCTTAGAGGGCGGCAGTACCTATGGCTACACCTTC.

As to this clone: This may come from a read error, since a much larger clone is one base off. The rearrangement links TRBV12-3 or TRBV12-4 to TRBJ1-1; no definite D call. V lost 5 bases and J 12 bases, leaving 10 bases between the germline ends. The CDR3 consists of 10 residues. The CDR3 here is CASSQTGTFF. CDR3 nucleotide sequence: TGTGCCAGCAGTCAAACCGGAACTTTCTTT.

The CDR3 DNA follows: TGTGCCAGCTCCCGGGACAGGAATCAGCCCCAGCATTTT. It encodes CASSRDRNQPQHF. This chain links TRBV19 with TRBJ1-5; 8 bases agree with TRBD1. The CDR3 runs to 13 residues. V was clipped by 9 bases and J by 4 bases; unmatched bases: 5. Germline assignment: CDR1 LNHDA and CDR2 SQIVND (reference sequence).

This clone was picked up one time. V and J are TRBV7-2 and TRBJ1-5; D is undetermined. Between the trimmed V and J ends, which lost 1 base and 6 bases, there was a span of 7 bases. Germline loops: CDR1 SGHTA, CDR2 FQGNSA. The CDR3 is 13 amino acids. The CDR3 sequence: CASSLDPGQPQHF. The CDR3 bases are TGTGCCAGCAGCTTAGATCCGGGTCAGCCCCAGCATTTT.

For the CDR3, the DNA is TGTGCCAGCAGCTTGGGGTTTAACTATGGCTACACCTTC. Translated, it gives CASSLGFNYGYTF. The V call is TRBV11-2, the J call TRBJ1-2; unclear D gene. The V end was cut by 3 bases, the J end by 1 base, with 6 bases between. This CDR3 region has 13 residues. CDR1 is SGHAT, CDR2 FQNNGV, per germline.

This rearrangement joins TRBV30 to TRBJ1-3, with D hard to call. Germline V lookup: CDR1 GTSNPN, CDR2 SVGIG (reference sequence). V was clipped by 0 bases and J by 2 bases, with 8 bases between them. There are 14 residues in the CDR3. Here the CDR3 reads CAWSVRRTGNTIYF. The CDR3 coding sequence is TGTGCCTGGAGTGTACGTAGGACTGGAAACACCATATATTTT.

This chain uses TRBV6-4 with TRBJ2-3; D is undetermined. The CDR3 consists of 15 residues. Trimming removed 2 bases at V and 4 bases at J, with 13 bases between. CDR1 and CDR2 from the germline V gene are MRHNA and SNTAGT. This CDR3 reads CASSDVNQASDTQYF. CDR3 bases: TGTGCCAGCAGTGACGTAAATCAGGCTTCAGATACGCAGTATTTT.

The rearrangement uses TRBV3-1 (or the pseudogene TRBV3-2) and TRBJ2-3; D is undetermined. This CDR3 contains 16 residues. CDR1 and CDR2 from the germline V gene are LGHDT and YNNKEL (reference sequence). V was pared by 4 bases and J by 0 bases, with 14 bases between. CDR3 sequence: CASSRPPGRSTDTQYF. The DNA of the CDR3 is TGTGCCAGCAGCCGGCCCCCCGGGCGAAGCACAGATACGCAGTATTTT.

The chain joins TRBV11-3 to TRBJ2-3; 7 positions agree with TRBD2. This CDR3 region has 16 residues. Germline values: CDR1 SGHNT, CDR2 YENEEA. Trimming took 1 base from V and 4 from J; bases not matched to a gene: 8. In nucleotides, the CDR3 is TGTGCCAGCAGCTTAGTAGGAGGGAGCGGGGCAGATACGCAGTATTTT. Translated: CASSLVGGSGADTQYF.

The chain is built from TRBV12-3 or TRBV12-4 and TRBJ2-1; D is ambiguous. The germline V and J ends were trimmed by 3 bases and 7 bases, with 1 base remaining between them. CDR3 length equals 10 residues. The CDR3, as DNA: TGTGCCAGCAGTTTGAATGAGCAGTTCTTC. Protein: CASSLNEQFF.

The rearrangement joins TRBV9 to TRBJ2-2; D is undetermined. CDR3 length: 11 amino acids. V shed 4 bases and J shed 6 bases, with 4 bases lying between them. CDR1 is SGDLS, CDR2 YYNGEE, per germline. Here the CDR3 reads CASSRSGELFF. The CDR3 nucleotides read TGTGCCAGCAGCCGGTCCGGGGAGCTGTTTTTT. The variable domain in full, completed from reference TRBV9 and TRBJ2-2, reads DSGVTQTPKHLITATGQRVTLRCSPRSGDLSVYWYQQSLDQGLQFLIQYYNGEERAKGNILERFSAQQFPDLHSELNLSSLELGDSALYFCASSRSGELFFGEGSRLTVL.

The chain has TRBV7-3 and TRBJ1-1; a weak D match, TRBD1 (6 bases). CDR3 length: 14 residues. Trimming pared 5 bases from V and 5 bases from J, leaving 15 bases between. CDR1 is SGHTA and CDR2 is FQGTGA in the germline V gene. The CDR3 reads CASSPGTRGTEAFF. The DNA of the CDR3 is TGTGCCAGCAGCCCGGGGACAAGGGGTACTGAAGCTTTCTTT. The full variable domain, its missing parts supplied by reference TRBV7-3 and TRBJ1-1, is GAGVSQTPSNKVTEKGKYVELRCDPISGHTALYWYRQSLGQGPEFLIYFQGTGAADDSGLPNDRFFAVRPEGSVSTLKIQRTERGDSAVYLCASSPGTRGTEAFFGQGTRLTVV.

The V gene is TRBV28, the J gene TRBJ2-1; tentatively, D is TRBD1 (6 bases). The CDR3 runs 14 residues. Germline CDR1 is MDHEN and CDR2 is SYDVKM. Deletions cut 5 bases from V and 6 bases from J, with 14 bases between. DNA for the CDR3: TGTGCCAGCAGTCCGTTCCAGACAGGCAATGAGCAGTTCTTC. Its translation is CASSPFQTGNEQFF.

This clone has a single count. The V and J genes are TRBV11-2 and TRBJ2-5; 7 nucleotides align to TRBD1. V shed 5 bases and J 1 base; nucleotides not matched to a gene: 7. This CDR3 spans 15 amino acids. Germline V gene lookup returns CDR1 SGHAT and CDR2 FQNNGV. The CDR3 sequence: CASSSQGGFQETQYF. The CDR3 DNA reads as TGTGCCAGCAGCAGTCAAGGGGGCTTCCAAGAGACCCAGTACTTC.

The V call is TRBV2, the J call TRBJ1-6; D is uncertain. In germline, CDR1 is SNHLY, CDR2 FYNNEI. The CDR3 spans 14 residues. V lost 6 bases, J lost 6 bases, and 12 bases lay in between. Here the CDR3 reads CASRQTPFNSPLHF. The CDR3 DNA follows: TGTGCCAGCAGGCAAACCCCTTTTAATTCACCCCTCCACTTT.

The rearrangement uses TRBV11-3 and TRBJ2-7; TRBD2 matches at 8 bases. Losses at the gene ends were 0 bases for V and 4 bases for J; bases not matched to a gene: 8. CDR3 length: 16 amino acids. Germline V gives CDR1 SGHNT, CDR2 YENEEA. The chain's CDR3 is CASSLDYGGGTYEQYF. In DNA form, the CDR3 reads TGTGCCAGCAGCTTAGATTATGGCGGGGGGACATACGAGCAGTACTTC. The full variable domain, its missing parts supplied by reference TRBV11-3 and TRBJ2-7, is EAGVVQSPRYKIIEKKQPVAFWCNPISGHNTLYWYLQNLGQGPELLIRYENEEAVDDSQLPKDRFSAERLKGVDSTLKIQPAELGDSAVYLCASSLDYGGGTYEQYFGPGTRLTVT.

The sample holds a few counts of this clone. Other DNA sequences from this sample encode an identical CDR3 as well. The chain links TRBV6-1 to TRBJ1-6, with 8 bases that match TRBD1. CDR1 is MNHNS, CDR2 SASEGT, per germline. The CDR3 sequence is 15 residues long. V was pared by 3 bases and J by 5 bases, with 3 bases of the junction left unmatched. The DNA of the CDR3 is TGTGCCAGCAGTGAGGGGACAGGTGATAATTCACCCCTCCACTTT. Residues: CASSEGTGDNSPLHF.

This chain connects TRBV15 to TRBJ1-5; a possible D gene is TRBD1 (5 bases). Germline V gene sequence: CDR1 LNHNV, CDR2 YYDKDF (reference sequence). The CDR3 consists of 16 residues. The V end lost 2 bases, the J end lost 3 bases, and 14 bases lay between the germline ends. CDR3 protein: CATSRPGWAYNQPQHF. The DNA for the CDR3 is TGTGCCACCAGCAGACCAGGGTGGGCCTACAATCAGCCCCAGCATTTT.

CDR3 region: CASSIGDRGPETQYF. CDR3 coding DNA: TGCGCCAGCAGCATTGGCGACAGGGGCCCAGAGACCCAGTACTTC. The rearrangement links TRBV5-1 to TRBJ2-5, with TRBD1 matching 8 bases. Trimming cost V 4 bases and J 4 bases; bases outside gene matches: 9. Germline CDR1 reads SGHRS; CDR2 reads YFSETQ. The CDR3 sequence is 15 residues long.

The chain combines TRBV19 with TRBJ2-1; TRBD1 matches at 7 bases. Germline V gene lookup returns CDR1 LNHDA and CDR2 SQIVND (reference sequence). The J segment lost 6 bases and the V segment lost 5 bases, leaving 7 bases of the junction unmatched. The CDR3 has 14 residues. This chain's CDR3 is CASSQKNRGNEQFF. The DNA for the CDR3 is TGTGCCAGTAGTCAAAAAAACAGGGGCAATGAGCAGTTCTTC. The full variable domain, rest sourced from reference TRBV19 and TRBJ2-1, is DGGITQSPKYLFRKEGQNVTLSCEQNLNHDAMYWYRQDPGQGLRLIYYSQIVNDFQKGDIAEGYSVSREKKESFPLTVTSAQKNPTAFYLCASSQKNRGNEQFFGPGTRLTVL.